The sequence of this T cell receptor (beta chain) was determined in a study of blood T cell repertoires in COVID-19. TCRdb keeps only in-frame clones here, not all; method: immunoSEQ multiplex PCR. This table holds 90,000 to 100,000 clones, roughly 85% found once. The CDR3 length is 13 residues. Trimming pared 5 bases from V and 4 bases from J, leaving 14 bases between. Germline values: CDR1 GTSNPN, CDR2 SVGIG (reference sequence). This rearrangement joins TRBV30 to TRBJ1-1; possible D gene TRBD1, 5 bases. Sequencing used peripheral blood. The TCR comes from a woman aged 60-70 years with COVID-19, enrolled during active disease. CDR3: CAWLWGVGTEAFF. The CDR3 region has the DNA TGTGCCTGGTTATGGGGGGTTGGCACTGAAGCTTTCTTT.